These 2 T cell receptor beta chains were all obtained from the same sample, sequenced in a study of blood T cell repertoires in COVID-19. Measured with immunoSEQ multiplex PCR; TCRdb has only the in-frame clones, and not every one. The table shows about 67,000 clones, with about 89% occurring only once. Source material: peripheral blood. These receptors all come from a man aged 50 or older with active COVID-19.

This clone was counted between two and nine times. CDR3 amino acids: CASSLAFGTANTGELFF. As DNA, the CDR3 is TGTGCCAGCAGCTTGGCCTTCGGGACAGCTAACACCGGGGAGCTGTTTTTT. V usage is TRBV5-6 and J usage is TRBJ2-2; 7 bases agree with TRBD1. CDR1 is SGHDT and CDR2 is YYEEEE in the germline V gene. The CDR3 has 17 amino acids. The ends lost 0 bases at V and 2 bases at J; junction bases unmatched: 7.

V and J are TRBV27 and TRBJ1-5, with a weak D call TRBD1 (6 bases). The CDR3 consists of 15 residues. The V gene's germline CDR1 is MNHEY and CDR2 SMNVEV (reference sequence). The V end was cut by 6 bases, the J end by 0 bases, with 12 bases between. CDR3: CASSRSGVSNQPQHF. In DNA form, the CDR3 reads TGTGCCAGCAGCCGGTCAGGGGTTAGCAATCAGCCCCAGCATTTT.